This T cell receptor beta chain originates from a study of T cell changes during pregnancy in multiple sclerosis. TCRdb keeps only in-frame clones here, not all; method: immunoSEQ multiplex PCR. The top ten hold approximately 0.45% of the sample, which has about 130,000 clones, less than 97% seen once. Germline lookup yields CDR1 PRHDT and CDR2 FYEKMQ (reference sequence). V lost 1 base and J 6 bases, leaving 13 bases between the germline ends. There are 14 residues in the CDR3. The V and J genes are TRBV13 and TRBJ2-7; weak D call: TRBD2 (5 bases). This receptor was obtained from a female donor with multiple sclerosis, enrolled in a pregnancy study. Here the sequenced sample was peripheral blood, taken after pregnancy. CDR3 DNA sequence: TGTGCCAGCAGCTTAGTCGGGAAGGTTGCCGAGCAGTACTTC. It codes for CASSLVGKVAEQYF.